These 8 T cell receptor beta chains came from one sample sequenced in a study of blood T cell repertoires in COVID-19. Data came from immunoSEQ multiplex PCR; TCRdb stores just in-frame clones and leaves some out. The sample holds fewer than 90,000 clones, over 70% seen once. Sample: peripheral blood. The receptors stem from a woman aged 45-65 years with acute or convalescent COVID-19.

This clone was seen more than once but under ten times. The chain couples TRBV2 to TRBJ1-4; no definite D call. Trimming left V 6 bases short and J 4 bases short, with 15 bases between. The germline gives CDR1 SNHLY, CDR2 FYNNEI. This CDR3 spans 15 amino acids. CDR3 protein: CASRARTGVNEKLFF. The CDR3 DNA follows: TGTGCCAGCAGGGCTCGGACTGGGGTTAATGAAAAACTGTTTTTT.

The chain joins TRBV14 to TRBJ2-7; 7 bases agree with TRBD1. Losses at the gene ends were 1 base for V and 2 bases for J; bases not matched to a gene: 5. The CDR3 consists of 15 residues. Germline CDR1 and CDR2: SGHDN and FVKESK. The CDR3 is CASSQGRQGAYEQYF. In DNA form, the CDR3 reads TGTGCCAGCAGCCAAGGGCGACAGGGTGCCTACGAGCAGTACTTC.

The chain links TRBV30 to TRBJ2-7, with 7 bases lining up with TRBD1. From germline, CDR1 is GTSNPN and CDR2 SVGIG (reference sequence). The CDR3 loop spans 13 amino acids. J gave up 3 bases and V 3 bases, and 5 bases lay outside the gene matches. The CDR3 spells CAWRTGIGYEQYF. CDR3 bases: TGTGCCTGGAGGACAGGGATCGGCTACGAGCAGTACTTC.

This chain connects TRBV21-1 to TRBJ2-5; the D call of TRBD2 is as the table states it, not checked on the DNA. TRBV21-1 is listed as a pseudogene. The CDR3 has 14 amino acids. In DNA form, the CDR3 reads TGTGCCAGCGTCCGGCAGACCCCCGGGGAGACCCAGTACTTC. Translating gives CASVRQTPGETQYF.

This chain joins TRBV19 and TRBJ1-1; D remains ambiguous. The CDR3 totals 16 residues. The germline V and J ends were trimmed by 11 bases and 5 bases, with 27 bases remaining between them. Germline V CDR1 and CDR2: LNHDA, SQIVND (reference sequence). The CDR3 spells CAASGGFGPGRTEAFF. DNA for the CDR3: TGTGCCGCGAGTGGAGGGTTCGGACCCGGACGGACTGAAGCTTTCTTT.

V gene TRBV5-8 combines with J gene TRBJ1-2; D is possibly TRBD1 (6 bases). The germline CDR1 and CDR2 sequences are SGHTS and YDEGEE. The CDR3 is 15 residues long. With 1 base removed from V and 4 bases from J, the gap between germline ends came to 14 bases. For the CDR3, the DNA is TGTGCCAGCAGCTTGAATACAGGGAGAGTCTATGGCTACACCTTC. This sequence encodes CASSLNTGRVYGYTF.

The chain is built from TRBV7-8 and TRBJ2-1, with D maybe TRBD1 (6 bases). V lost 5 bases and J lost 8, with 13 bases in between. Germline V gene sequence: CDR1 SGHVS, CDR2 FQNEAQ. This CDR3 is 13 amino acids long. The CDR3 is CASSRTGTHEQFF. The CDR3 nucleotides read TGTGCCAGCAGCCGCACAGGGACCCATGAGCAGTTCTTC.

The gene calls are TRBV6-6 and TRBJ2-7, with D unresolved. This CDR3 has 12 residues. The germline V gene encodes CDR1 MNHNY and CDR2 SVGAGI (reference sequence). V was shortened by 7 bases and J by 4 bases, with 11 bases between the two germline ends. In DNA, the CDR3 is TGTGCCAGCAAGAGGCCACCTTACGAGCAGTACTTC. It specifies CASKRPPYEQYF.